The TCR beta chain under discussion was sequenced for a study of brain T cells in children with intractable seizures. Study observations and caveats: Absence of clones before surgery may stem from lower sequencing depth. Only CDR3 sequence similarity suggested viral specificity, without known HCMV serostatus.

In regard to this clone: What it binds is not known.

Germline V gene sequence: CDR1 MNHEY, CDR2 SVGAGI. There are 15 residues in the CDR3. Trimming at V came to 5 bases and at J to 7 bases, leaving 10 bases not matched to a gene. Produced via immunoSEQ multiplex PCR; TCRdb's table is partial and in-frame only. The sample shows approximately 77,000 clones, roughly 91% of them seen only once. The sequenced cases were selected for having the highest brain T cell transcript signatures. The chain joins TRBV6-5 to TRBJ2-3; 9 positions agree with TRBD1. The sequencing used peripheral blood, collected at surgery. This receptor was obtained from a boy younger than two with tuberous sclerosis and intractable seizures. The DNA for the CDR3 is TGTGCCAGCAGTCGGGGACAGGGTACTGCTAATACGCAGTATTTT. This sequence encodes CASSRGQGTANTQYF.